Below are 13 T cell receptor beta chains sequenced from a single sample in a study of T cell responses to AZD1222 COVID-19 vaccine. Using immunoSEQ multiplex PCR, the repertoire was profiled, and TCRdb retains in-frame clones only, with some absent. The data contain approximately 120,000 clones, roughly nine tenths of them singletons. The material was peripheral blood, obtained on day 0 of AZD1222 vaccination. The source is an adult in good health.

The rearrangement links TRBV27 to TRBJ2-7, with 8 bases fitting TRBD2. The CDR3 covers 13 residues. The V and J ends lost 4 bases and 3 bases, in that order; junction bases with no gene match: 2. Germline V lookup: CDR1 MNHEY, CDR2 SMNVEV (reference sequence). The CDR3 nucleotides read TGTGCCAGCAGTTATCGGGGGGGCTACGAGCAGTACTTC. Its translation: CASSYRGGYEQYF.

J is TRBJ1-2 and V is TRBV28, with TRBD1 matching 9 bases. There are 14 residues in the CDR3. The germline CDR1 and CDR2 sequences are MDHEN and SYDVKM. J was trimmed by 5 bases and V by 2 bases; bases with no gene match: 3. The CDR3: CASSLGDRGYGYTF. CDR3 bases: TGTGCCAGCAGTTTAGGAGACAGGGGGTATGGCTACACCTTC.

The chain employs TRBV5-1 and TRBJ2-7; 10 nucleotides agree with TRBD2. CDR3 length equals 15 residues. Trimming removed 4 bases from V and 5 bases from J; junction bases left unmatched: 9. The germline V gene encodes CDR1 SGHRS and CDR2 YFSETQ. The DNA of the CDR3 is TGCGCCAGCAGCGGAGGACTAGCGGCTTTTGACGAGCAGTACTTC. This sequence encodes CASSGGLAAFDEQYF.

The J gene is TRBJ2-3, the V gene TRBV7-9, with 7 bases that match TRBD2. Germline CDR1 is SEHNR and CDR2 is FQNEAQ (reference sequence). This CDR3 is built from 15 residues. V trimming: 3 bases; J trimming: 0 bases; junction bases outside the gene matches: 3. The DNA of the CDR3 is TGTGCCAGCAGCTTCAGCGGGGACAGCACAGATACGCAGTATTTT. Its protein is CASSFSGDSTDTQYF. The full variable domain, completed using reference TRBV7-9 and TRBJ2-3, is DTGVSQNPRHKITKRGQNVTFRCDPISEHNRLYWYRQTLGQGPEFLTYFQNEAQLEKSRLLSDRFSAERPKGSFSTLEIQRTEQGDSAMYLCASSFSGDSTDTQYFGPGTRLTVL.

CDR3 nucleotide sequence: TGTGCCAGCAGCTACAGCGGGAACACTGAAGCTTTCTTT. The encoded protein is CASSYSGNTEAFF. The chain recombines TRBV7-3 with TRBJ1-1; D gene uncertain. The CDR3 contains 13 residues. The V and J ends lost 4 bases and 1 base respectively, with 7 bases between them. Germline V gives CDR1 SGHTA, CDR2 FQGTGA.

The chain couples TRBV21-1 to TRBJ1-1. TRBV21-1 is termed a pseudogene. The CDR3 runs 13 residues. The CDR3 DNA reads TGTGCCAGCAGCAAACCTCTGGGGGATGAAGCTTTCTTT. Residues: CASSKPLGDEAFF.

This clone was observed a handful of times. The V gene is TRBV9, the J gene TRBJ2-1; 11 positions match TRBD1. CDR1 is SGDLS and CDR2 is YYNGEE in the germline V gene. V gave up 3 bases and J gave up 5 bases; unmatched junction bases: 7. The CDR3 is 16 amino acids. This chain's CDR3 is CASSALPGQGDNEQFF. In DNA form, the CDR3 reads TGTGCCAGCAGCGCTTTACCGGGACAGGGGGACAATGAGCAGTTCTTC.

The chain couples TRBV7-3 to TRBJ1-2, with TRBD1 as a possible D gene (6 bases). The CDR3 covers 12 residues. The V gene's germline CDR1 is SGHTA and CDR2 FQGTGA. The V end was cut by 3 bases, the J end by 7 bases, with 9 bases between. The CDR3 DNA sequence: TGTGCCAGCAGCTTGGGGGGGCCTGGCTACACCTTC. This gives the protein CASSLGGPGYTF.

The chain links TRBV28 to TRBJ1-2; tentatively, D is TRBD1 (5 bases). Trimming shortened V by 6 bases and J by 8 bases, and 16 bases separated the two germline ends. This CDR3 region has 13 residues. Germline assignment: CDR1 MDHEN and CDR2 SYDVKM. CDR3 coding DNA: TGTGCCAGCAGCCCTAAGGGGTTATGGGGCTACACCTTC. Its protein product is CASSPKGLWGYTF.

This rearrangement joins TRBV11-2 to TRBJ1-1; D perhaps matches TRBD1 (6 bases). V was cut by 1 base and J by 4 bases, with 16 bases left in between. Germline loops: CDR1 SGHAT, CDR2 FQNNGV. The CDR3 is 16 residues long. CDR3 nucleotides: TGTGCCAGCAGCTTAGCATCCACAGGGTCAATCACTGAAGCTTTCTTT. Its translation is CASSLASTGSITEAFF.

The chain employs TRBV30 and TRBJ1-1; the D is unclear. V gave up 1 base and J gave up 5 bases, with 14 bases separating them. The CDR3 has 14 amino acids. The germline CDR1 and CDR2 sequences are GTSNPN and SVGIG (reference sequence). DNA of the CDR3: TGTGCCTGGAGTGGGGATGAGTTGGAAACTGAAGCTTTCTTT. It is translated as CAWSGDELETEAFF.

V usage is TRBV9 and J usage is TRBJ2-7; maybe TRBD2 (5 bases). The CDR3 length is 13 residues. Germline lookup yields CDR1 SGDLS and CDR2 YYNGEE. Trimming pared 0 bases from V and 3 bases from J, leaving 7 bases between. The CDR3 sequence: CASSVDGDYEQYF. DNA for the CDR3: TGTGCCAGCAGCGTAGACGGGGACTACGAGCAGTACTTC.

V and J are TRBV10-3 and TRBJ2-7; 9 nucleotides agree with TRBD2. In germline, CDR1 is ENHRY, CDR2 SYGVKD. The CDR3 loop spans 15 amino acids. Trimming took 6 bases from V and 2 from J; bases not matched to a gene: 8. This CDR3 is CAIRDSGGLTYEQYF. In DNA form, the CDR3 reads TGTGCCATCAGAGATAGCGGGGGACTAACCTACGAGCAGTACTTC.